One sample yielded the 17 T cell receptor beta chains listed below, sequenced in a study of radiation and T cells in renal cell carcinoma. Indicated treatment: 15 Gy SBRT to primary tumor, nephrectomy 4 weeks later. Sequencing used immunoSEQ multiplex PCR; TCRdb keeps in-frame clones, though not all of them. The sample includes about 20,000 clones, 55% to 80% seen only once; the top ten take around 12%. Material: tumor tissue, obtained from a patient whose treatment included radiotherapy and nephrectomy. These receptor sequences come from a woman aged 70-85 years with renal cell carcinoma.

This clone showed up just a few times. The chain combines TRBV28 with TRBJ1-2, with D maybe TRBD1 (5 bases). This CDR3 region has 12 residues. V was clipped by 6 bases and J by 4 bases, with 9 bases between them. Germline V gene data show CDR1 as MDHEN and CDR2 as SYDVKM. CDR3 region: CASSQGTYGYTF. CDR3 DNA: TGTGCCAGCAGCCAGGGAACCTATGGCTACACCTTC.

The rearrangement uses TRBV6-4 and TRBJ2-2; D remains unclear. V lost 5 bases, J lost 6 bases, and 13 bases lay in between. The CDR3 spans 14 residues. CDR1 and CDR2 (germline): MRHNA, SNTAGT. Written as DNA, the CDR3 is TGTGCCAGCAGTCCACTCATAGGGTCCGGGGAGCTGTTTTTT. Translated, it gives CASSPLIGSGELFF.

J is TRBJ2-1 and V is TRBV9; TRBD2 agrees at 9 bases. The CDR3 is 16 amino acids. Germline lookup yields CDR1 SGDLS and CDR2 YYNGEE. The J segment lost 1 base and the V segment lost 1 base, leaving 3 bases of the junction unmatched. The CDR3 sequence: CASSVRAGGSYNEQFF. The CDR3 nucleotides are TGTGCCAGCAGCGTACGAGCGGGGGGATCCTACAATGAGCAGTTCTTC.

This clone turned up a few times. As DNA, the CDR3 is TGTGCCAGCAGCCAAGGGAGTCTTACAGGCGCATTTATGAGGGGCTACACCTTC. As protein: CASSQGSLTGAFMRGYTF. This sequence joins TRBV4-2 and TRBJ1-2, with TRBD1 as a possible D gene (5 bases). There are 18 residues in the CDR3. V lost 1 base, J lost 8 bases, and 26 bases lay in between. The V gene's germline CDR1 is LGHNA and CDR2 YNFKEQ.

The rearrangement joins TRBV11-3 to TRBJ1-1; maybe TRBD1 (5 bases). The CDR3 length is 17 residues. The germline V gene encodes CDR1 SGHNT and CDR2 YENEEA. Trimming shortened V by 8 bases and J by 1 base, and 23 bases separated the two germline ends. In nucleotides, the CDR3 is TGTGCCAGCTCACTTAGGGTACTGGGGGGGAGGAACACTGAAGCTTTCTTT. It yields the protein CASSLRVLGGRNTEAFF.

This clone was counted a few times. The V and J genes are TRBV5-1 and TRBJ1-3; D gene ambiguous. V was cut by 0 bases and J by 2 bases, with 12 bases left in between. This CDR3 region has 16 residues. Germline CDR1 and CDR2: SGHRS and YFSETQ. CDR3: CASSLAWSNTGNTIYF. CDR3 nucleotide sequence: TGCGCCAGCAGCTTGGCCTGGTCTAATACTGGAAACACCATATATTTT.

This chain uses TRBV7-3 with TRBJ2-5; D is ambiguous. V was pared by 0 bases and J by 5 bases, with 13 bases between. CDR1 is SGHTA and CDR2 is FQGTGA in the germline V gene. The CDR3 length is 15 residues. The CDR3 DNA is TGTGCCAGCAGCTTAACAGGGATTGGTTCGGAGACCCAGTACTTC. It specifies CASSLTGIGSETQYF.

Only one count was recorded for this clone. V gene TRBV13 combines with J gene TRBJ1-1, with unresolved D. Germline CDR1 is PRHDT and CDR2 is FYEKMQ (reference sequence). Trimming shortened V by 2 bases and J by 1 base, and 11 bases separated the two germline ends. This CDR3 has 15 residues. The CDR3 DNA sequence: TGTGCCAGCAGCTTAAAGGGTGGGGAGAACACTGAAGCTTTCTTT. As protein: CASSLKGGENTEAFF.

This clone was observed a handful of times. The gene calls are TRBV11-1 and TRBJ1-6, with D uncertain. V lost 1 base, J lost 8 bases, and 12 bases lay in between. Germline V gene data show CDR1 as SGHAT and CDR2 as FQDESV (reference sequence). The CDR3 extends over 15 amino acids. The CDR3 region is CASSLEAVRDSPLHF. As DNA, the CDR3 is TGTGCCAGCAGCTTAGAAGCGGTCAGAGATTCACCCCTCCACTTT.

J is TRBJ1-4 and V is TRBV2; 7 bases fit TRBD1. The CDR3 sequence is 14 residues long. V was clipped by 6 bases and J by 3 bases; unmatched bases: 4. Germline V gene sequence: CDR1 SNHLY, CDR2 FYNNEI. DNA of the CDR3: TGTGCCAGCAGCGACAGGGTATCTAATGAAAAACTGTTTTTT. Translating it yields CASSDRVSNEKLFF.

The chain joins TRBV10-1 to TRBJ1-2; 7 bases fit TRBD1. From germline, CDR1 is WNHNN and CDR2 SYGVQD (reference sequence). The J segment lost 8 bases and the V segment lost 0 bases, leaving 3 bases of the junction unmatched. The CDR3 is 13 residues long. The CDR3 region is CASSESGQEGYTF. CDR3 DNA: TGCGCCAGCAGTGAGTCTGGACAGGAGGGCTACACCTTC.

The chain carries TRBV12-5 and TRBJ1-1; D is ambiguous. The CDR3 has 12 residues. Germline loops: CDR1 LGHNT, CDR2 FRNRAP. Trimming cost V 3 bases and J 1 base, with 3 bases left between them. CDR3 coding DNA: TGTGCTAGTGGTTTAGAGAACACTGAAGCTTTCTTT. Translated, it gives CASGLENTEAFF.

This clone was recorded a few times. This chain links TRBV19 with TRBJ2-7, with D tentatively TRBD1 (5 bases). Germline V gives CDR1 LNHDA, CDR2 SQIVND (reference sequence). Deletions cut 5 bases from V and 0 bases from J, with 14 bases between. CDR3 length: 15 amino acids. CDR3 sequence: CASSYTGDSSYEQYF. CDR3 nucleotides: TGTGCCAGTAGTTATACAGGCGATAGCTCCTACGAGCAGTACTTC.

The chain employs TRBV19 and TRBJ1-1; D not certain. V gave up 7 bases and J gave up 0 bases, with 12 bases separating them. Germline CDR1 LNHDA, CDR2 SQIVND (reference sequence). This CDR3 is built from 14 residues. The CDR3 spells CASTLQGLNTEAFF. The CDR3 coding sequence is TGTGCCAGTACCCTCCAAGGTCTGAACACTGAAGCTTTCTTT.

The chain is built from TRBV9 and TRBJ2-4, with TRBD1 matching 11 bases. The V segment lost 0 bases and the J segment 2 bases; nucleotides outside the gene matches: 4. Germline values: CDR1 SGDLS, CDR2 YYNGEE. The CDR3 spans 17 residues. Here the CDR3 reads CASSVEGTGGSKNIQYF. As DNA, the CDR3 is TGTGCCAGCAGCGTAGAAGGGACAGGGGGATCCAAAAACATTCAGTACTTC.

This chain uses TRBV29-1 with TRBJ2-7, with D maybe TRBD1 (6 bases). Looked up from germline, CDR1 is SQVTM and CDR2 is ANQGSEA. The V end lost 4 bases, the J end lost 0 bases, and 10 bases lay between the germline ends. The length of the CDR3 is 13 residues. CDR3 coding DNA: TGCAGCGTTGCCAGACAGGACTCCTACGAGCAGTACTTC. It is translated as CSVARQDSYEQYF.

In this sample, this clone turned up a few times. The chain carries TRBV7-9 and TRBJ1-3, with D possibly matching TRBD1 (5 bases). Germline V gene lookup returns CDR1 SEHNR and CDR2 FQNEAQ (reference sequence). V was pared by 8 bases and J by 1 base, with 15 bases between. This CDR3 region has 15 residues. The CDR3 coding sequence is TGTGCCAGCGGCAATCAGGGTCGGTCTGGAAACACCATATATTTT. This gives the protein CASGNQGRSGNTIYF.